This TCR beta chain was retrieved from a study of metastatic and nonmetastatic thyroid tumors. Study at large: Repertoires from blood and tumor or nodule tissue of malignant and benign thyroid patients were compared.

TCRdb ran MiXCR on the PCR reads. The sample has 15,000 to 20,000 clones; roughly a quarter are singletons. V shed 7 bases, J shed 4 bases, and the junction held 30 bases outside the gene matches. The CDR3 spans 21 residues. Germline V gives CDR1 MRHNA, CDR2 SNTAGT. As to this clone: Its matching antigen is unknown.

Study-level points and caveats: Benign nodules were reported to have significantly lower TCR beta diversity than malignant thyroid tumors, in blood and tumor.

Ahead of thyroid surgery, no patient had received treatment of any kind. The material sequenced was adjacent normal tissue. J is TRBJ1-2 and V is TRBV6-4, with 7 bases that match TRBD1. The source of this sequence is a female donor with papillary thyroid cancer or a benign thyroid nodule (not recorded which). Some clones in this sample may be carry-over from other donors' samples. The CDR3 reads CASMACDRAFHYQRCFYGYTF. In DNA, the CDR3 is TGTGCCAGCATGGCGTGTGACAGGGCCTTCCACTACCAAAGGTGCTTCTATGGCTACACCTTC.